The 31 T cell receptor beta chains below come from one sample, sequenced in a study of cytomegalovirus exposure and HLA in healthy donors. PCR used 60 Vbeta primers and 13 Jbeta primers. Some clones are missing from TCRdb's copy, which holds only in-frame ones; the method was immunoSEQ multiplex PCR. This table has 100,000 to 150,000 clones, 65% to 80% appearing once. Material for sequencing was PBMCs. These receptors originate from a male donor in good health and CMV-seropositive.

The J gene is TRBJ2-1, the V gene TRBV10-3; 7 nucleotides line up with TRBD1. With 8 bases clipped from V and 8 bases from J, the junction kept 9 bases outside the gene matches. Germline V gives CDR1 ENHRY, CDR2 SYGVKD. There are 13 residues in the CDR3. For the CDR3, the DNA is TGTGCCATCCAGGGGACAGAAGGGCATGAGCAGTTCTTC. Translating gives CAIQGTEGHEQFF.

CDR3 protein: CASTPGATNEKLFF. In nucleotides, the CDR3 is TGTGCCAGCACCCCAGGGGCAACTAATGAAAAACTGTTTTTT. J is TRBJ1-4 and V is TRBV21-1; TRBD1 is the table's D call and was not checked against the DNA. TRBV21-1 corresponds to a pseudogene. The length of the CDR3 is 14 residues.

The V gene is TRBV5-4, the J gene TRBJ2-3; 7 nucleotides match TRBD1. The V segment lost 4 bases and the J segment 4 bases; nucleotides outside the gene matches: 21. Germline assignment: CDR1 SGHNT and CDR2 YYREEE (reference sequence). The CDR3 runs 19 residues. The DNA of the CDR3 is TGTGCCAGCAGCCGACTACAGGGGTTAGGAAGGATTGTGTCAGATACGCAGTATTTT. Its translation: CASSRLQGLGRIVSDTQYF.

The chain joins TRBV4-2 to TRBJ2-1; 9 bases line up with TRBD2. Trimming removed 0 bases from V and 2 bases from J; junction bases left unmatched: 2. From germline, CDR1 is LGHNA and CDR2 YNFKEQ. The CDR3 spans 16 residues. CDR3 sequence: CASSQDAGGPYNEQFF. The CDR3 DNA follows: TGTGCCAGCAGCCAAGATGCGGGAGGGCCCTACAATGAGCAGTTCTTC.

The chain combines TRBV10-3 with TRBJ1-6; 8 bases fit TRBD1. With 10 bases clipped from V and 8 bases from J, the junction kept 7 bases outside the gene matches. The CDR3 length is 13 residues. Germline V gene sequence: CDR1 ENHRY, CDR2 SYGVKD. Here the CDR3 reads CATFAGGDSPLHF. DNA for the CDR3: TGTGCCACCTTCGCAGGGGGCGATTCACCCCTCCACTTT.

Worth noting for this clone: The junction and the germline gene differ at one end; a read error may be behind it. The chain combines TRBV5-1 with TRBJ2-4; maybe TRBD1 (8 bases). The CDR3 spans 17 residues. Germline CDR1 and CDR2: SGHRS and YFSETQ. The CDR3 DNA follows: TGCGCCAGCAGCTGGACAGGGCCTCCGGGGGGCAAAAACAGTCAGTACTTC. It translates to CASSWTGPPGGKNSQYF.

The chain has TRBV10-3 and TRBJ1-5, with 11 bases that match TRBD1. Germline CDR1 and CDR2: ENHRY and SYGVKD. V was clipped by 10 bases and J by 3 bases; unmatched bases: 17. This CDR3 is 18 amino acids long. In nucleotides, the CDR3 is TGTGCCACAACCGTACGGACAGGGGGCGTTTTTTCCAATCAGCCCCAGCATTTT. This codes for CATTVRTGGVFSNQPQHF.

The chain carries TRBV29-1 and TRBJ1-2; D gene ambiguous. The CDR3 contains 12 residues. Trimming took off 3 bases at V and 4 bases at J, with 9 bases between the two ends. Per germline, CDR1 SQVTM and CDR2 ANQGSEA. The CDR3 region is CSVEGPLYGYTF. DNA of the CDR3: TGCAGCGTTGAGGGCCCACTCTATGGCTACACCTTC.

The chain has TRBV10-3 and TRBJ2-5, with D possibly being TRBD1 (6 bases). With the DNA end fitting TRBJ2-7 better, the J assignment may be wrong. Germline CDR1 ENHRY, CDR2 SYGVKD. The CDR3 is 16 residues long. The CDR3 region has the DNA TGTGCCATCAGTGAGTCGCCGACAGGTATCTCCTACGAGCAGTACTTC. This translates into CAISESPTGISYEQYF.

This chain connects TRBV5-4 to TRBJ2-5; 10 bases align to TRBD2. Trimming cost V 3 bases and J 0 bases; bases outside gene matches: 5. The CDR3 is 16 residues long. Germline loops: CDR1 SGHNT, CDR2 YYREEE (reference sequence). The CDR3 DNA reads TGTGCCAGCAGCTCCCGTAGCGGGAGGTACCAAGAGACCCAGTACTTC. It translates to CASSSRSGRYQETQYF.

The table lists this clone with a few counts. The chain joins TRBV5-4 to TRBJ1-2; D gene unclear. The CDR3 consists of 14 residues. Germline assignment: CDR1 SGHNT and CDR2 YYREEE (reference sequence). V was pared by 4 bases and J by 5 bases, with 15 bases between. The CDR3 bases are TGTGCCAGCAGCAATAGGACTTCGCCTTATGGCTACACCTTC. This codes for CASSNRTSPYGYTF.

The V call is TRBV7-2, the J call TRBJ2-7; 9 nucleotides align to TRBD1. CDR1 is SGHTA and CDR2 is FQGNSA in the germline V gene. V shed 9 bases and J 2 bases; nucleotides not matched to a gene: 8. CDR3 length: 14 residues. CDR3 bases: TGTGCCAGTAGCCCCGGACAGGGGACCTACGAGCAGTACTTC. This gives the protein CASSPGQGTYEQYF.

The chain couples TRBV9 to TRBJ2-3; maybe TRBD2 (5 bases). This CDR3 spans 14 amino acids. Germline V CDR1 and CDR2: SGDLS, YYNGEE. Between the trimmed V and J ends, which lost 4 bases and 2 bases, there was a span of 11 bases. The CDR3 DNA is TGTGCCAGCAGCCGACTACCTGCCACAGATACGCAGTATTTT. It codes for CASSRLPATDTQYF. Looking up the rest from reference TRBV9 and TRBJ2-3 gives the full variable domain: DSGVTQTPKHLITATGQRVTLRCSPRSGDLSVYWYQQSLDQGLQFLIQYYNGEERAKGNILERFSAQQFPDLHSELNLSSLELGDSALYFCASSRLPATDTQYFGPGTRLTVL.

V usage is TRBV7-2 and J usage is TRBJ2-7; TRBD2 aligns across 10 bases. The CDR3 loop spans 14 amino acids. The junction had 3 bases not matched to a gene; V was cut back by 6 bases and J by 1 base. CDR1 and CDR2 (germline): SGHTA, FQGNSA. The DNA for the CDR3 is TGTGCCAGCAGTCATAGCGGGGGGTCCTACGAGCAGTACTTC. It specifies CASSHSGGSYEQYF.

The chain uses TRBV19 and TRBJ1-5, with 12 bases that match TRBD1. The CDR3 extends over 15 amino acids. Trimming at V came to 3 bases and at J to 9 bases, leaving 6 bases not matched to a gene. CDR1 is LNHDA and CDR2 is SQIVND in the germline V gene (reference sequence). The DNA of the CDR3 is TGTGCCAGTAGTATTTTCGGGACAGGGGGCCGGCCCCAGCATTTT. It codes for CASSIFGTGGRPQHF.

This clone was counted a single time. V gene TRBV6-1 combines with J gene TRBJ2-7; 7 bases agree with TRBD2. After removal of 6 bases from V and 8 bases from J, the junction contained 1 base not matched to a gene. CDR1 is MNHNS and CDR2 is SASEGT in the germline V gene. The CDR3 runs 10 residues. The CDR3 DNA reads TGTGCCAGCAGGGGGACTAAGCAGTACTTC. Amino acid sequence: CASRGTKQYF.

CDR3 protein: CASSLAGAPGTEAFF. CDR3 DNA: TGTGCCAGCAGCTTAGCTGGGGCCCCTGGCACTGAAGCTTTCTTT. V usage is TRBV11-3 and J usage is TRBJ1-1, with D possibly matching TRBD1 (5 bases). Trimming took 1 base from V and 4 from J, leaving 13 bases between them. The germline CDR1 and CDR2 sequences are SGHNT and YENEEA. This CDR3 is built from 15 residues. Full variable domain (missing parts from reference TRBV11-3 and TRBJ1-1): EAGVVQSPRYKIIEKKQPVAFWCNPISGHNTLYWYLQNLGQGPELLIRYENEEAVDDSQLPKDRFSAERLKGVDSTLKIQPAELGDSAVYLCASSLAGAPGTEAFFGQGTRLTVV.

This clone has just a few counts. The chain employs TRBV9 and TRBJ2-5; D is ambiguous. The CDR3 covers 15 residues. Germline loops: CDR1 SGDLS, CDR2 YYNGEE. Trimming took off 0 bases at V and 1 base at J, with 10 bases between the two ends. CDR3 nucleotide sequence: TGTGCCAGCAGCGTAGGCCTTCTCGGCCAAGAGACCCAGTACTTC. Residues: CASSVGLLGQETQYF. The whole variable domain, remainder taken from reference TRBV9 and TRBJ2-5, is DSGVTQTPKHLITATGQRVTLRCSPRSGDLSVYWYQQSLDQGLQFLIQYYNGEERAKGNILERFSAQQFPDLHSELNLSSLELGDSALYFCASSVGLLGQETQYFGPGTRLLVL.

This chain's CDR3 is CASSLGLNEKLFF. The CDR3 DNA follows: TGTGCCAGCAGCTTGGGGCTTAATGAAAAACTGTTTTTT. The chain is built from TRBV7-6 and TRBJ1-4; D possibly corresponds to TRBD1 (5 bases). V gave up 3 bases and J gave up 4 bases, with 6 bases separating them. The germline CDR1 and CDR2 sequences are SGHVS and FNYEAQ. The CDR3 is made up of 13 amino acids.

This clone was detected a few times. This chain joins TRBV5-4 and TRBJ2-3; D perhaps matches TRBD2 (6 bases). Between the trimmed V and J ends, which lost 4 bases and 3 bases, there was a span of 15 bases. The CDR3 length is 15 residues. The germline gives CDR1 SGHNT, CDR2 YYREEE (reference sequence). For the CDR3, the DNA is TGTGCCAGCAGCGCCGGGAGCGGAGGGACAGATACGCAGTATTTT. The encoded protein is CASSAGSGGTDTQYF. Full variable domain (rest looked up from reference TRBV5-4 and TRBJ2-3): ETGVTQSPTHLIKTRGQQVTLRCSSQSGHNTVSWYQQALGQGPQFIFQYYREEENGRGNFPPRFSGLQFPNYSSELNVNALELDDSALYLCASSAGSGGTDTQYFGPGTRLTVL.

V gene TRBV15 combines with J gene TRBJ2-7; possibly TRBD2 for D (7 bases). V gave up 5 bases and J gave up 4 bases, with 15 bases separating them. The CDR3 extends over 14 amino acids. Per the germline V gene, CDR1 is LNHNV and CDR2 is YYDKDF (reference sequence). The DNA for the CDR3 is TGTGCCACCAGCGAGGGGAGGGGGATTTACGAGCAGTACTTC. It yields the protein CATSEGRGIYEQYF. Combining the CDR3 with reference TRBV15 and TRBJ2-7 gives the whole variable domain DAMVIQNPRYQVTQFGKPVTLSCSQTLNHNVMYWYQQKSSQAPKLLFHYYDKDFNNEADTPDNFQSRRPNTSFCFLDIRSPGLGDTAMYLCATSEGRGIYEQYFGPGTRLTVT.

This chain links TRBV6-1 with TRBJ2-7; 8 bases align to TRBD2. The CDR3 extends over 14 amino acids. With 6 bases clipped from V and 7 bases from J, the junction kept 11 bases outside the gene matches. CDR1 MNHNS and CDR2 SASEGT come from the germline V gene. The CDR3 region is CASRPMGTSREQYF. The DNA for the CDR3 is TGTGCCAGCAGGCCTATGGGGACTAGTAGGGAGCAGTACTTC.

This clone was recorded only once. This chain joins TRBV10-3 and TRBJ1-1; unclear D gene. V dropped 4 bases and J dropped 1 base, with 10 bases sitting between them. Germline CDR1 and CDR2: ENHRY and SYGVKD. This CDR3 is 14 amino acids long. The CDR3 spells CAISVSGENTEAFF. DNA of the CDR3: TGTGCCATCAGTGTCAGCGGCGAGAACACTGAAGCTTTCTTT.

The chain has TRBV4-2 and TRBJ2-1, with 11 bases identical to TRBD2. The CDR3 has 17 amino acids. V lost 3 bases and J lost 7; bases outside the gene matches: 11. The germline gives CDR1 LGHNA, CDR2 YNFKEQ. CDR3: CASSQGDLAGGLNEQFF. CDR3 DNA: TGTGCCAGCAGCCAGGGTGATTTAGCGGGGGGGCTGAATGAGCAGTTCTTC.

Worth noting for this clone: Other nucleotide sequences from this sample produce the same CDR3. The chain couples TRBV5-6 to TRBJ2-1; 12 bases line up with TRBD2. Germline V CDR1 and CDR2: SGHDT, YYEEEE. The trim removed 4 bases at V and 2 bases at J, leaving 7 bases unmatched. The length of the CDR3 is 17 residues. CDR3 nucleotides: TGTGCCAGCAGCCTAGCGGGAGGGCCTATCGCCTACAATGAGCAGTTCTTC. Translating gives CASSLAGGPIAYNEQFF. Combining the CDR3 with reference TRBV5-6 and TRBJ2-1 gives the whole variable domain DAGVTQSPTHLIKTRGQQVTLRCSPKSGHDTVSWYQQALGQGPQFIFQYYEEEERQRGNFPDRFSGHQFPNYSSELNVNALLLGDSALYLCASSLAGGPIAYNEQFFGPGTRLTVL.

V and J are TRBV6-1 and TRBJ2-7, with 7 bases that match TRBD2. Germline lookup yields CDR1 MNHNS and CDR2 SASEGT. The CDR3 totals 16 residues. The ends lost 4 bases at V and 5 bases at J; junction bases unmatched: 14. In nucleotides, the CDR3 is TGTGCCAGCAGTGGGGAGACCGGGACTACTTTCGACGAGCAGTACTTC. It translates to CASSGETGTTFDEQYF.

The CDR3, as DNA: TGTGCCAGCAGTTTTAACAGGGGGCAGTTCTTC. Encoded protein: CASSFNRGQFF. V and J are TRBV6-6 and TRBJ2-1, with 7 bases identical to TRBD1. CDR1 and CDR2 from the germline V gene are MNHNY and SVGAGI (reference sequence). The CDR3 length is 11 residues. The junction had 3 bases not matched to a gene; V was cut back by 4 bases and J by 12 bases.

The V call is TRBV4-1, the J call TRBJ1-2; 8 bases are shared with TRBD1. Germline V gives CDR1 MGHRA, CDR2 YSYEKL. V gave up 5 bases and J gave up 7 bases; unmatched junction bases: 6. The CDR3 has 13 residues. CDR3 residues: CASSLTGVSGYTF. In nucleotides, the CDR3 is TGCGCCAGCAGCTTGACAGGGGTGTCTGGCTACACCTTC.

The rearrangement joins TRBV7-9 to TRBJ1-3; 7 positions match TRBD1. V lost 5 bases, J lost 0 bases, and 4 bases stayed unmatched. Per the germline V gene, CDR1 is SEHNR and CDR2 is FQNEAQ (reference sequence). The length of the CDR3 is 15 residues. In DNA form, the CDR3 reads TGTGCCAGCAGCACGGGGACAGACTCTGGAAACACCATATATTTT. Translated, it gives CASSTGTDSGNTIYF.

This clone appeared a few times. This chain joins TRBV5-1 and TRBJ2-7; no firm D call. The germline gives CDR1 SGHRS, CDR2 YFSETQ. Trimming left V 3 bases short and J 6 bases short, with 10 bases between. The length of the CDR3 is 12 residues. DNA for the CDR3: TGCGCCAGCAGCTACAACGATGGCGAGCAGTACTTC. It codes for CASSYNDGEQYF.

This chain uses TRBV28 with TRBJ1-2, with 7 bases fitting TRBD1. The CDR3 is made up of 14 amino acids. The ends lost 3 bases at V and 3 bases at J; junction bases unmatched: 4. CDR1 is MDHEN, CDR2 SYDVKM, per germline. The CDR3 loop is CASSFRDRYYGYTF. The CDR3 DNA is TGTGCCAGCAGTTTCCGGGACAGATACTATGGCTACACCTTC.